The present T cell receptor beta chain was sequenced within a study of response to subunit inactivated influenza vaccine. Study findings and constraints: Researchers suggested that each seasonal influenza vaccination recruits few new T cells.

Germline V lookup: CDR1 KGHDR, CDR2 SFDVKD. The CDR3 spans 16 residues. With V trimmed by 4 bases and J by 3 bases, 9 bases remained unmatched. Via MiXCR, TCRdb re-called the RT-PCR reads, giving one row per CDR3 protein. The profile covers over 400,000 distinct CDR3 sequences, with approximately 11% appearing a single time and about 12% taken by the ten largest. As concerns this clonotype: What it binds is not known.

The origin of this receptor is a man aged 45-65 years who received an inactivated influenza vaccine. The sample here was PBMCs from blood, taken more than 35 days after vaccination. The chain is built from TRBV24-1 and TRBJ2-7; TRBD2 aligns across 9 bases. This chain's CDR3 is CATSEASGDKIYEQYF. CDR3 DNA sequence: TGTGCCACCAGTGAGGCTAGCGGGGATAAAATCTACGAGCAGTACTTC.